What follows describes a single T cell receptor (beta chain). The antigen is not known. Sequenced material consisted of expressed TCRB transcripts (all of the isolated RNA was reverse transcribed). Naive, central memory and regulatory T cell samples came to a mean of around 3.5 million reads. TCRdb keeps only in-frame clones here, not all; method: immunoSEQ multiplex PCR. The data show about 140,000 clones, around an eighth seen once. V lost 5 bases and J lost 5; bases outside the gene matches: 11. Germline loops: CDR1 SGHTA, CDR2 FQGNSA. The CDR3 sequence is 15 residues long. The data were taken from a study of beta chain features in type 1 diabetes. The study's findings and limits: All four CD4+ subsets of Type 1 diabetes patients contained TCRB CDR3s that were moderately but significantly shorter. Patients with type 1 diabetes showed fewer VDJ junction insertions and more deletions.

Sequences were obtained from central memory CD4+ T cells from blood. The origin of this receptor is a man between 18 and 29 years old with type 1 diabetes. The rearrangement joins TRBV7-2 to TRBJ1-2, with 7 bases lining up with TRBD1. The CDR3 protein is CASSPQGDGLYGYTF. Here the CDR3 DNA reads TGTGCCAGCAGCCCTCAGGGGGACGGATTATATGGCTACACCTTC.